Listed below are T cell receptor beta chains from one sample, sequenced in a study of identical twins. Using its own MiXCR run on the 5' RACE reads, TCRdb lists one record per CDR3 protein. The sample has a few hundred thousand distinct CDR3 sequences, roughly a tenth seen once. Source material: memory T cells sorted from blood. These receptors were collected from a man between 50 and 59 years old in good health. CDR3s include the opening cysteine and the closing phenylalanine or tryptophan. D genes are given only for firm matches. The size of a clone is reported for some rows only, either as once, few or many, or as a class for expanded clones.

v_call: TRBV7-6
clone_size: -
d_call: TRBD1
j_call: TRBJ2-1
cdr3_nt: TGTGCCAGCAGCTTACTCGGGACAGGGGCATACAATGAGCAGTTCTTC
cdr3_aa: CASSLLGTGAYNEQFF

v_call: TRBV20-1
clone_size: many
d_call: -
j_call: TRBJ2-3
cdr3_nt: TGTAGAATGGGAGAGGTTAGCACAGATACGCAGTATTTT
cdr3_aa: CRMGEVSTDTQYF

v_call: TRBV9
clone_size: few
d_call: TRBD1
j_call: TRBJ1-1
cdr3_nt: TGTGCCAGCAGCGCTTCCGGGACAGGGAAAGCTTTCTTT
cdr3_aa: CASSASGTGKAFF

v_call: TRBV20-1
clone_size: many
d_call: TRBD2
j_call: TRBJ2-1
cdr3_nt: TGCAGTGCAGGGACTAGCGGGAGTCTCGGGATCTTC
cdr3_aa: CSAGTSGSLGIF

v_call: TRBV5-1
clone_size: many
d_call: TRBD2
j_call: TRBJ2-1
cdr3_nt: TGCGCCAGCAGCTCCGGGACTAGCGTATACAATGAGCAGTTCTTC
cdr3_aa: CASSSGTSVYNEQFF

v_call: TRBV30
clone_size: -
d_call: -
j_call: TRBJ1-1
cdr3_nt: TGTGCCTGGAGGACCGGGGGTGAAGCTTTCTTT
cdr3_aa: CAWRTGGEAFF

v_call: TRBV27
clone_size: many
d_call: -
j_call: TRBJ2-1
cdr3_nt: TGTGCCAACAACAGGGATTTCTACAATGAGCAGTTCTTC
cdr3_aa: CANNRDFYNEQFF

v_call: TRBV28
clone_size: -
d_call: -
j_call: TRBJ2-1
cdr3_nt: TGTGCCAGCAGTTTAGGGCAGCACAATGAGCAGTTCTTC
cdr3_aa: CASSLGQHNEQFF

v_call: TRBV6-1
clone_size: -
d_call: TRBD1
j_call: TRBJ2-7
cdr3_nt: TGTGCCAGCAGTCGGGACAGGGTTGCCCACGAGCAGTACTTC
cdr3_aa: CASSRDRVAHEQYF

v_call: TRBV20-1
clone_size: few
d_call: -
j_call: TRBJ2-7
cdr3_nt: TGCAGTGCCCTCCCGGCTATCTCCTACGAGCAGTACTTC
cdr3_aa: CSALPAISYEQYF

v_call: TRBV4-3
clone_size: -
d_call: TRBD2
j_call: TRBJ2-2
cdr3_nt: TGCGCCAGCAGCCAAGAGATAGCGGGGGGGCTAAACACCGGGGAGCTGTTTTTT
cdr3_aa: CASSQEIAGGLNTGELFF

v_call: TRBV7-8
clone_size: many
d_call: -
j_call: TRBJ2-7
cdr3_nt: TGTGCCAGCAGCGTCCACCAGGGGTACGAGCAGTACTTC
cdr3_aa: CASSVHQGYEQYF

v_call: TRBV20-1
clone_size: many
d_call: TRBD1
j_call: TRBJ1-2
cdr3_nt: TGCAGTGCTACTTCGACAGGGTTCCATGGCTACACCTTC
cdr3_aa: CSATSTGFHGYTF

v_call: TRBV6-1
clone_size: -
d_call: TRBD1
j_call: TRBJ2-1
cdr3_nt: TGTGCCAGCAGCCCCAGGGGGCCCAATGAGCAGTTCTTC
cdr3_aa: CASSPRGPNEQFF

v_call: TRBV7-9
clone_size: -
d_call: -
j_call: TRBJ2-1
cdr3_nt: TGTGCCAGCAGCTTAGATGCGGGCCCGACCCATGAGCAGTTCTTC
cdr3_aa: CASSLDAGPTHEQFF

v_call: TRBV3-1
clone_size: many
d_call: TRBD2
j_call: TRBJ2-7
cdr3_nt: TGTGCCAGCAGCCCCCGGACTAGCCGTCGCGAGCAGTACTTC
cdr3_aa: CASSPRTSRREQYF

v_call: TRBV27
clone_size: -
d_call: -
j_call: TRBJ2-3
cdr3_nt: TGTGCCAGCAGTTTAGACCCCGCAGGCGGGACGCAGTATTTT
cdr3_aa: CASSLDPAGGTQYF

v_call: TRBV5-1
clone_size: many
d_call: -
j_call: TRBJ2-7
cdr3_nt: TGCGCCAGCAGCAGGGGCCCTTCCTACGAGCAGTACTTC
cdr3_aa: CASSRGPSYEQYF

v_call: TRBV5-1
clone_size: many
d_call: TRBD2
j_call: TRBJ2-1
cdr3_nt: TGCGCCAGCAGAGGGACTAGCGGGGGATTGGGGCAGTTCTTC
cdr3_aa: CASRGTSGGLGQFF

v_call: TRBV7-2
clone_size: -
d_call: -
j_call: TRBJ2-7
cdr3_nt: TGTGCCAGCAGCTTAGCTTGGACAGATTCCTACGAGCAGTACTTC
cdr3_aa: CASSLAWTDSYEQYF

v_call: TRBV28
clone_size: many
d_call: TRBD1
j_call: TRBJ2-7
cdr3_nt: TGTGCCAGCAGTTACCACCCAACAGGGGGCAGCTCCTACGAGCAGTACTTC
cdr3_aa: CASSYHPTGGSSYEQYF

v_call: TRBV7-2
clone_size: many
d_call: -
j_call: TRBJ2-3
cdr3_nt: TGTGCCAGCAGCTTAGACTTCAGCCATTCAGATACGCAGTATTTT
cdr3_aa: CASSLDFSHSDTQYF

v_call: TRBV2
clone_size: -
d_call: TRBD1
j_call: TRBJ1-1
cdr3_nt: TGTGCCAGCAGTGAGGACAGGGACTACACTGAAGCTTTCTTT
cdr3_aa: CASSEDRDYTEAFF

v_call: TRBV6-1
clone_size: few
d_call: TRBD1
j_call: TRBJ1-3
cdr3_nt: TGTGCCAGCAAGAGCGCAGGGGGCTCTGGAAACACCATATATTTT
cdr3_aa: CASKSAGGSGNTIYF

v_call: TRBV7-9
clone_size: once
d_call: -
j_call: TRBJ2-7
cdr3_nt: TGTGCCAGCAGCCGAACTAGCCGTCTTGTGGAGCAGTACTTC
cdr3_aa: CASSRTSRLVEQYF

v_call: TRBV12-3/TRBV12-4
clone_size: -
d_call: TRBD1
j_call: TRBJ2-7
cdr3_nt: TGTGCCAGCAGCCCACGACAGGGACCGATGTACGAGCAGTACTTC
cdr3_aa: CASSPRQGPMYEQYF

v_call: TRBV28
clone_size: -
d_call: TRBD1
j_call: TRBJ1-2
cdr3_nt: TGTGCCAGCAGTACAGGGGGTGGCTACACCTTC
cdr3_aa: CASSTGGGYTF

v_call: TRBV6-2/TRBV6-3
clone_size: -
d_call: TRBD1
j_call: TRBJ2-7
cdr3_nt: TGTGCCAGCAGCTCCGGGACAGGGGGACTCGAGCAGTACTTC
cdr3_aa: CASSSGTGGLEQYF

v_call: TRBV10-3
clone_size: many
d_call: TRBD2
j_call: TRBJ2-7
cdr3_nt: TGTGCCATCAGTGAGTCGATCGCGGGAGGGCCCGCCGAGCAGTACTTC
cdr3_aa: CAISESIAGGPAEQYF

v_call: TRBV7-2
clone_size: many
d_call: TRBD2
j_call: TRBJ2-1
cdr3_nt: TGTGCCAGCAGCTCTGGGGGGGGATCCTACAATGAGCAGTTCTTC
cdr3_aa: CASSSGGGSYNEQFF

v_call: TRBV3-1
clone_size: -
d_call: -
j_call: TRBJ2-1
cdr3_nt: TGTGCCAGCAGCCAAGATAACAGTTATTACCAGTTCTTC
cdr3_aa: CASSQDNSYYQFF

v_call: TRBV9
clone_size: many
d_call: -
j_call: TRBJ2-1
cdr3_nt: TGTGCCAGCAGCGGAACTAGTCCATTAAGCTCCTACAATGAGCAGTTCTTC
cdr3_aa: CASSGTSPLSSYNEQFF

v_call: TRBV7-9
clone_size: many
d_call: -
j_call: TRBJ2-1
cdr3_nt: TGTGCCAGCAGCTTAGGCGATGTTCCCGACAATGAGCAGTTCTTC
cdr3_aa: CASSLGDVPDNEQFF

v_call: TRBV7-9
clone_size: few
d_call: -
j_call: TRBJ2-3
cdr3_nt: TGTGCCAGCAGCTTAGATGAGAGGCGAAGCACAGATACGCAGTATTTT
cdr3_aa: CASSLDERRSTDTQYF

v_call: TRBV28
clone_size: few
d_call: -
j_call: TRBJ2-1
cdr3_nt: TGTGCCAGCAGTCCAGGGGACCGGCAGTTCTTC
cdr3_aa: CASSPGDRQFF

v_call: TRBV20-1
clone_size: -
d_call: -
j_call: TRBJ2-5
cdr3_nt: TGCAGTGCAGGCGACAGAAAAGAATATTCAGAGACCCAGTACTTC
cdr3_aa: CSAGDRKEYSETQYF

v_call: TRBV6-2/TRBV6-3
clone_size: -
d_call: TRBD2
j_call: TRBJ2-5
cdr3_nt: TGTGCCAGCAGACGATTCAGCGGGGAAAAAGAGACCCAGTACTTC
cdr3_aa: CASRRFSGEKETQYF

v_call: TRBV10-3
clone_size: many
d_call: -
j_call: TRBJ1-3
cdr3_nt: TGTGCCATCGGTCATCCCGGAAACACCATATATTTT
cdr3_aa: CAIGHPGNTIYF

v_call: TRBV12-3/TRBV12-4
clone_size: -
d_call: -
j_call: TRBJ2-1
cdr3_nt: TGTGCCAGCAGGGTGGGGGACTCAAATGAGCAGTTCTTC
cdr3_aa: CASRVGDSNEQFF

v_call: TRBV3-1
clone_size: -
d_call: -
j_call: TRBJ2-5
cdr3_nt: TGTGCCAGCAGCCAAAACGAGGGCGGGTACCAAGAGACCCAGTACTTC
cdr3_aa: CASSQNEGGYQETQYF

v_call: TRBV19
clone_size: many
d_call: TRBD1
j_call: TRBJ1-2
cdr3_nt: TGTGCCAGTACTCGGGACAGGGGAGCTAACTATGGCTACACCTTC
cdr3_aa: CASTRDRGANYGYTF

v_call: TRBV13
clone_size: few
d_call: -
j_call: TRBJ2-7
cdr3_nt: TGTGCCAGCAGCTTAGGACAGAGCCAGGTCGAGCAGTACTTC
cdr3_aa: CASSLGQSQVEQYF